The 19 T cell receptor beta chains below come from one sample, sequenced in a study of CD4 and CD8 cells across lung adenocarcinoma regions. TCRdb processed the PCR reads anew with MiXCR; each CDR3 protein has one entry. The table lists 7,500 to 9,000 distinct CDR3 sequences, approximately 50% of them singletons. Sequenced material: CD4+ T cells from the center of a lung tumor. The receptors here all came from a female donor with lung adenocarcinoma. The CD4 and CD8 labels of this study may be unreliable.

This clonotype has at least ten counts. The chain employs TRBV6-1 and TRBJ2-7; TRBD2 aligns across 9 bases. The J segment lost 2 bases and the V segment lost 2 bases, leaving 13 bases of the junction unmatched. The germline V gene encodes CDR1 MNHNS and CDR2 SASEGT. The CDR3 is made up of 18 amino acids. As DNA, the CDR3 is TGTGCCAGCAGTGAAATTCATGTTTCGCGGGAGGGAACCTACGAGCAGTACTTC. This sequence encodes CASSEIHVSREGTYEQYF.

To note about this clonotype: Its ends do not fully match the called genes, so a read error is possible. V usage is TRBV7-7 and J usage is TRBJ2-5; 8 positions match TRBD1. Germline values: CDR1 SSHAT, CDR2 FNYEAQ (reference sequence). The CDR3 length is 13 residues. The CDR3 sequence is CASSPRGPETQYF. CDR3 nucleotide sequence: TGTGCTAGCAGCCCCAGGGGGCCGGAGACCCAGTACTTC.

By proportion, this clonotype is large (0.1 to 1%). This chain joins TRBV6-6 and TRBJ2-1; 7 bases match TRBD1. CDR1 and CDR2 (germline): MNHNY, SVGAGI (reference sequence). V shed 10 bases and J 2 bases; nucleotides not matched to a gene: 11. This CDR3 region has 15 residues. The CDR3 coding sequence is TGTGCCACGACGGTTAGGACAGGCACCTACAATGAGCAGTTCTTC. It yields the protein CATTVRTGTYNEQFF.

CDR3 in DNA: TGTGCCAGCAGTTATCGGCAGCGAGCGGGGGGTACGCAGTATTTT. Amino acids: CASSYRQRAGGTQYF. V is TRBV6-5 and J is TRBJ2-3; 9 bases are shared with TRBD2. Losses at the gene ends were 3 bases for V and 8 bases for J; bases not matched to a gene: 9. The CDR3 totals 15 residues. Germline assignment: CDR1 MNHEY and CDR2 SVGAGI.

The CDR3 sequence: CASSTIMGVGETQYF. The CDR3 DNA reads as TGTGCCAGCAGTACCATCATGGGAGTTGGGGAGACCCAGTACTTC. This rearrangement joins TRBV27 to TRBJ2-1; possibly TRBD2 for D (5 bases). The J call may be incorrect, as the DNA end agrees better with TRBJ2-5. This CDR3 comprises 15 residues. Germline-derived CDR1 and CDR2 are MNHEY and SMNVEV (reference sequence).

By sample share, this clonotype is large. The V and J genes are TRBV27 and TRBJ2-1; TRBD1 is a possible D gene (5 bases). Between the trimmed V and J ends, which lost 2 bases and 10 bases, there was a span of 9 bases. From germline, CDR1 is MNHEY and CDR2 SMNVEV (reference sequence). The CDR3 has 12 amino acids. The CDR3 sequence is CASSLRRGEQFF. CDR3 in DNA: TGTGCCAGCAGTTTAAGAAGGGGCGAGCAGTTCTTC.

In regard to this clonotype: A clone one base away is much larger, so this may be a read error. The chain has TRBV6-5 and TRBJ2-1, with 7 bases that match TRBD1. This CDR3 is built from 15 residues. Germline V gene sequence: CDR1 MNHEY, CDR2 SVGAGI. Trimming at V came to 2 bases and at J to 10 bases, leaving 11 bases not matched to a gene. CDR3 region: CASSYDRDTWYEQFF. The CDR3 region has the DNA TGTGCCAGCAGTTACGACAGGGACACATGGTACGAGCAGTTCTTC.

This clonotype was found once. The chain carries TRBV4-3 and TRBJ2-1; 7 bases are shared with TRBD2. The germline V gene has CDR1 LGHNA and CDR2 YSLEER. V was clipped by 4 bases and J by 8 bases; unmatched bases: 8. The CDR3 has 14 residues. For the CDR3, the DNA is TGCGCCAGCAGCCCCCTAGCGGAGAGGGATGAGCAGTTCTTC. Residues: CASSPLAERDEQFF.

The rearrangement joins TRBV10-2 to TRBJ2-1; D might be TRBD2 (5 bases). Deletions cut 5 bases from V and 8 bases from J, with 13 bases between. The CDR3 length is 13 residues. Germline CDR1 WSHSY, CDR2 SAAADI. The CDR3 spells CASSPLWGDEQFF. The CDR3 DNA sequence: TGCGCCAGCAGTCCCCTATGGGGAGATGAGCAGTTCTTC.

The sample holds a few counts of this clonotype. The V gene is TRBV28, the J gene TRBJ2-5, with unresolved D. Germline values: CDR1 MDHEN, CDR2 SYDVKM. Trimming removed 6 bases at V and 4 bases at J, with 12 bases between. The CDR3 runs 13 residues. The CDR3 nucleotides are TGTGCCAGCAGAACTCACCGTCTAGAGACCCAGTACTTC. This sequence encodes CASRTHRLETQYF.

J is TRBJ2-3 and V is TRBV27; 10 nucleotides align to TRBD1. The CDR3 loop spans 15 amino acids. The V segment lost 6 bases and the J segment 3 bases; nucleotides outside the gene matches: 6. From germline, CDR1 is MNHEY and CDR2 SMNVEV (reference sequence). The CDR3 reads CASRRRDRGTDTQYF. The CDR3 bases are TGTGCCAGCAGACGCCGGGACAGGGGAACAGATACGCAGTATTTT.

The chain recombines TRBV10-1 with TRBJ2-3; the D is unclear. Per germline, CDR1 WNHNN and CDR2 SYGVQD (reference sequence). This CDR3 spans 14 amino acids. The V end was cut by 1 base, the J end by 11 bases, with 16 bases between. The CDR3 nucleotides are TGCGCCAGCAGTGAGTACCATCCAAAAAATATGCAGTATTTT. Amino acid sequence: CASSEYHPKNMQYF.

The rearrangement uses TRBV6-4 and TRBJ2-5; TRBD2 matches at 10 bases. The CDR3 loop spans 17 amino acids. Germline assignment: CDR1 MRHNA and CDR2 SNTAGT. Trimming removed 6 bases from V and 7 bases from J; junction bases left unmatched: 17. The CDR3 DNA follows: TGTGCCAGCAGGTTGGTAGCGGGGGGCGGTTTCATTGGGACCCAGTACTTC. This translates into CASRLVAGGGFIGTQYF.

This clonotype has more than one count but fewer than ten. CDR3 DNA: TGTGCCAGCACTGATTTCCGGACAGGGGAAGAGACCCAGTACTTC. This gives the protein CASTDFRTGEETQYF. The gene calls are TRBV27 and TRBJ2-5; 9 bases line up with TRBD1. Germline CDR1 and CDR2: MNHEY and SMNVEV (reference sequence). Unmatched junction bases numbered 9, after V lost 7 bases and J lost 3 bases. The CDR3 sequence is 15 residues long.

Of note for this clonotype: A much larger clonotype is one base distant, so this may be a read error. The chain uses TRBV6-1 and TRBJ2-1, with D possibly matching TRBD2 (6 bases). Deletions cut 2 bases from V and 13 bases from J, with 15 bases between. The CDR3 is made up of 13 amino acids. CDR1 is MNHNS and CDR2 is SASEGT in the germline V gene. CDR3 loop: CASSEREQETQFF. CDR3 sequence (DNA): TGTGCCAGCAGTGAACGGGAGCAAGAGACCCAGTTCTTC.

The rearrangement links TRBV4-1 to TRBJ2-1, with 16 bases lining up with TRBD2. The CDR3 covers 19 residues. V dropped 3 bases and J dropped 8; count of bases not matched to a gene: 13. Germline assignment: CDR1 MGHRA and CDR2 YSYEKL. The CDR3 region is CASSHPGLAGGPERDEQFF. The CDR3 region has the DNA TGCGCCAGCAGCCACCCGGGACTAGCGGGAGGGCCGGAGAGAGATGAGCAGTTCTTC.

This chain links TRBV6-1 with TRBJ2-3, with D perhaps assigned TRBD1 or TRBD2 (5 bases each). From germline, CDR1 is MNHNS and CDR2 SASEGT. This CDR3 has 15 amino acids. V lost 5 bases to trimming and J lost 2 bases, with 14 bases between them. The CDR3 here is CASSPGPVYTDTQYF. Written as DNA, the CDR3 is TGTGCCAGCAGTCCGGGACCGGTATACACAGATACGCAGTATTTT.

The chain combines TRBV3-1 with TRBJ2-5; D is unclear. V lost 4 bases, J lost 0 bases, and 9 bases lay in between. Per the germline V gene, CDR1 is LGHDT and CDR2 is YNNKEL (reference sequence). The CDR3 extends over 14 amino acids. The DNA of the CDR3 is TGTGCCAGCAGCCCGTCGACATACCAAGAGACCCAGTACTTC. Its protein product is CASSPSTYQETQYF.

This clonotype was seen only a few times. The chain combines TRBV6-1 with TRBJ2-1, with a tentative D call TRBD2 (6 bases). The J call is in doubt because the DNA end fits TRBJ2-7 better. Germline CDR1 reads MNHNS; CDR2 reads SASEGT. The CDR3 extends over 16 amino acids. CDR3 sequence reads: CASSERRGPFSYEQYF. CDR3 coding DNA: TGTGCCAGCAGTGAAAGGAGGGGCCCTTTCTCCTACGAGCAGTACTTC.